This T cell receptor beta chain was profiled in a study of CD8+CD57+ T cells in acquired aplastic anemia (dated by TCRdb to 2016 to 2018). Context from the whole study: DNA extracted from sorted CD4+ and CD8+ cells had a mean of approximately 3.3 ug, with a range of about 0.19 to 30 ug. CD8+CD57+ expansion was defined as frequency above the mean frequency observed in healthy subjects. The paper's findings and limits, for the study overall: CD8+ Simpson's diversity did not differ significantly between patients and healthy controls (P=0.060). Twenty-nine CD8+ CDR3 sequences were found in both patients and controls but appeared to be highly expressed in patients and within the immunodominant clones of the patients.

TCR beta VDJ combination and CDR3 sequence profiling used genomic DNA as the template. An Illumina HiSeq 2000 was the platform used for TCR repertoire sequencing. Turning to the authors' computational methods: TRBV/TRBJ rearrangement plots, CDR3 size and DJ length profiles, and Simpson's diversity index were used to assess repertoires. Whichever DNA sequence was most abundant in the deep sequencing data was defined as the immunodominant clone. CDR3 amino acid sequences were checked for sharing between subjects and were compared against published repertoires and the VDJdb database. Using fastp at Q25 and MiXCR, TCRdb reprocessed the public reads and kept productive beta chains. Each entry is one CDR3 protein sequence, shown with its most common DNA and genes. TCRdb's processing, not the authors' own work, is the source of the V and J calls. This sample comprises around 170,000 distinct CDR3 sequences, 48% of them detected only once. The ten most abundant clones make up approximately 9.4% of the sample.

The CDR3 runs 13 amino acids, cysteine and phenylalanine included. CDR3 DNA is the only sequence kept; it has 39 bases, read in frame from the first base. The germline V gene encodes CDR1 SGHVS and CDR2 FNYEAQ. The V end loses 4 bases and the J end loses 5 bases, and a stretch of 11 bases separates them. Flow cytometry had shown CD8+CD57+ cell expansion in the patients selected for sequencing. Every patient had a diagnosis of severe acquired aplastic anemia based on International Study of Aplastic Anemia and Agranulocytosis and Camitta criteria. No patient had received any therapy when blood was sampled. In this study, sorted CD4+ and CD8+ T cells from the blood of healthy subjects and of severe aplastic anemia patients had their TCR repertoires deep-sequenced. In the USA, patient enrollment took place under clinicaltrials.gov protocols 00001620, 01623167, 00001397, 00071045, 00081523 and 00961064. Ficoll-Paque density gradient centrifugation was used to isolate peripheral blood mononuclear cells. CD4+ and CD8+ T cells were sorted by FACS or magnetic beads before DNA extraction.

In this sample, this clonotype turned up a few times. Its specific antigen is unknown. No clone much larger than this one lies a single base away; base qualities are absent. Recombination joined TRBV7-6 with TRBJ2-5, with no reliable assignment of the D segment. This receptor was obtained from a human donor with aplastic anemia. The sequencing input was sorted CD4+, CD8+, or CD8+CD57+ T cells (not recorded which) from PBMCs. The sequenced DNA: TGTGCCAGCAGCTATAGGGTTTGGGAGACCCAGTACTTC. It is translated as CASSYRVWETQYF.